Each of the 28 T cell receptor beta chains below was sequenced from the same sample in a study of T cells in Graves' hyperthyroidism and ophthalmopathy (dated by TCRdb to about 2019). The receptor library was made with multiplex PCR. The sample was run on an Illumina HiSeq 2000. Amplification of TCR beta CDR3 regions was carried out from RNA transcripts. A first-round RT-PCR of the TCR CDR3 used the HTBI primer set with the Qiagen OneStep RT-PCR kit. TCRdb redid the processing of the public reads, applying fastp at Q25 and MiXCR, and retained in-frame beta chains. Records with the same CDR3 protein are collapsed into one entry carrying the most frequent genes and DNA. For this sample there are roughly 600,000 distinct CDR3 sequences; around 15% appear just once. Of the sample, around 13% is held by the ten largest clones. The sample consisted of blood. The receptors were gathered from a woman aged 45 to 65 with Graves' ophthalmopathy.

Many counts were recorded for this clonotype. CDR3: CASYPVGTTNEKLFF. The CDR3 DNA sequence: TGTGCCAGCTACCCCGTCGGCACAACTAATGAAAAACTGTTTTTT. This rearrangement joins TRBV28 to TRBJ1-4; no definite D call. V shed 8 bases and J shed 0 bases, with 13 bases lying between them. Germline CDR1 reads MDHEN; CDR2 reads SYDVKM. The CDR3 runs 15 residues. Based on the CDR3 plus reference TRBV28 and TRBJ1-4, the full variable domain is DVKVTQSSRYLVKRTGEKVFLECVQDMDHENMFWYRQDPGLGLRLIYFSYDVKMKEKGDIPEGYSVSREKKERFSLILESASTNQTSMYLCASYPVGTTNEKLFFGSGTQLSVL.

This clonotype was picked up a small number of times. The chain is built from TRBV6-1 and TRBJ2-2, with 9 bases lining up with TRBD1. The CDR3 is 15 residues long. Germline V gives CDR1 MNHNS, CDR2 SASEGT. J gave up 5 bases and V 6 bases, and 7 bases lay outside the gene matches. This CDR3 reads CASRLQGARTGELFF. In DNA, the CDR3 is TGTGCCAGCAGACTACAGGGGGCGCGGACCGGGGAGCTGTTTTTT.

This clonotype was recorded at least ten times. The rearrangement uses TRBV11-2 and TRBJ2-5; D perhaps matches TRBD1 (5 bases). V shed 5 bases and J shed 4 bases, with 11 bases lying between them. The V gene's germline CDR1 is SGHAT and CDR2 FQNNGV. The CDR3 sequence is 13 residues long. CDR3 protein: CASSQGVGETQYF. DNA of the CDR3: TGTGCCAGCAGCCAAGGGGTTGGAGAGACCCAGTACTTC.

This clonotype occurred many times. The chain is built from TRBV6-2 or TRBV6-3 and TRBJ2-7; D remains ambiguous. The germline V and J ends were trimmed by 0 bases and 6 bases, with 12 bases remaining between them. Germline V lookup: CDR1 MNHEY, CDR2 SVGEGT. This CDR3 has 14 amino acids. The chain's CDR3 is CASSYSSQEGEQYF. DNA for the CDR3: TGTGCCAGCAGTTACTCCAGTCAGGAAGGCGAGCAGTACTTC.

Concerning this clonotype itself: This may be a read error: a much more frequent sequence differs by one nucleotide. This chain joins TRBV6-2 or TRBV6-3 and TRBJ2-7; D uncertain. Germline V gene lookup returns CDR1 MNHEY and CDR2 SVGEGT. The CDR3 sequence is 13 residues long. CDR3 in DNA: TGTGCCAGCAGTCGTACCCGCCGCCACGAGCAGTGCTTC. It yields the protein CASSRTRRHEQCF.

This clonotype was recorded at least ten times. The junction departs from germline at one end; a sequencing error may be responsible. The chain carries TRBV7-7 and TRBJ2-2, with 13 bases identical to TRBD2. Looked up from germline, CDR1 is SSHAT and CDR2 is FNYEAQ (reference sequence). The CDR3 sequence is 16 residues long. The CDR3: CASSRTSGSRGGELFF. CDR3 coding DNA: TGTGCTAGCAGCAGGACTAGCGGGAGTAGAGGCGGGGAGCTGTTTTTT.

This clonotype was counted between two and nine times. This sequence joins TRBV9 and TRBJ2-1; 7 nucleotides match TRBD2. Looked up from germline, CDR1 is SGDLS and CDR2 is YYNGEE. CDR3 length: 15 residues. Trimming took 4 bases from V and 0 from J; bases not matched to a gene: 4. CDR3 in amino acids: CASSYKRDSYNEQFF. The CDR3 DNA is TGTGCCAGCAGCTATAAGCGGGACTCCTACAATGAGCAGTTCTTC.

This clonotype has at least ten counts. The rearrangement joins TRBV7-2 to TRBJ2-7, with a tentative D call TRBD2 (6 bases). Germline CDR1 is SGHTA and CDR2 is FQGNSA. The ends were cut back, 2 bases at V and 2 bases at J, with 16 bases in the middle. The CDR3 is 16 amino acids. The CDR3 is CASSLRRSGSTYEQYF. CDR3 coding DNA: TGTGCCAGCAGCTTAAGAAGATCCGGGAGCACCTACGAGCAGTACTTC. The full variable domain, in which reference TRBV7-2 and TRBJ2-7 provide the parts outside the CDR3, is GAGVSQSPSNKVTEKGKDVELRCDPISGHTALYWYRQSLGQGLEFLIYFQGNSAPDKSGLPSDRFSAERTGGSVSTLTIQRTQQEDSAVYLCASSLRRSGSTYEQYFGPGTRLTVT.

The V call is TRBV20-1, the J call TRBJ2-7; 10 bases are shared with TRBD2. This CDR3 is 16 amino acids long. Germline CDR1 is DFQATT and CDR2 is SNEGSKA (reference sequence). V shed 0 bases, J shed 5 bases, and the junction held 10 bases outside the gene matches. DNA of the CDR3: TGCAGTGCTAGAGATTCTAGCGGGAGATCTAACAACGAGCAGTACTTC. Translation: CSARDSSGRSNNEQYF.

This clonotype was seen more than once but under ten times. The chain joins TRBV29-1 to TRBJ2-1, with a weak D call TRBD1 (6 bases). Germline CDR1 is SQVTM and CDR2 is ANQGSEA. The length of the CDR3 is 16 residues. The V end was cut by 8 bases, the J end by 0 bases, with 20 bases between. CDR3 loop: CSPYFQQGSSYNEQFF. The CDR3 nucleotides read TGCAGCCCCTACTTTCAGCAGGGGAGCTCCTACAATGAGCAGTTCTTC.

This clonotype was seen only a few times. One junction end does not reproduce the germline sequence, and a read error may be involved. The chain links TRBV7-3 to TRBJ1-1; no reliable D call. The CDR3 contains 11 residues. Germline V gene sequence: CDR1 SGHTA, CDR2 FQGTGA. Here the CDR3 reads CASSFNKEAFF. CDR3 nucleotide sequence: TGTGCCAGCAGCTTCAACAAAGAAGCCTTCTTT.

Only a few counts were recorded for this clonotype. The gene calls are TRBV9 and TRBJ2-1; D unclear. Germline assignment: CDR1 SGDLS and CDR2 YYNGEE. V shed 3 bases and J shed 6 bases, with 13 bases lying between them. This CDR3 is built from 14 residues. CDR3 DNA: TGTGCCAGCAGCGAGACCGCGAAATCCAATGAGCAGTTCTTC. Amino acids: CASSETAKSNEQFF.

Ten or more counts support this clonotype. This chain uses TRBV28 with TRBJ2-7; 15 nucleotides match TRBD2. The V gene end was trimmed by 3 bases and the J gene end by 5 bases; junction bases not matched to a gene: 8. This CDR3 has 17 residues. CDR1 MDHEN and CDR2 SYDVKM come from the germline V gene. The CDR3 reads CASSFPLGLAGGNEQYF. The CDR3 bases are TGTGCCAGCAGTTTTCCCCTCGGACTAGCGGGAGGGAACGAGCAGTACTTC. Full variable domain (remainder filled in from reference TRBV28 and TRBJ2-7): DVKVTQSSRYLVKRTGEKVFLECVQDMDHENMFWYRQDPGLGLRLIYFSYDVKMKEKGDIPEGYSVSREKKERFSLILESASTNQTSMYLCASSFPLGLAGGNEQYFGPGTRLTVT.

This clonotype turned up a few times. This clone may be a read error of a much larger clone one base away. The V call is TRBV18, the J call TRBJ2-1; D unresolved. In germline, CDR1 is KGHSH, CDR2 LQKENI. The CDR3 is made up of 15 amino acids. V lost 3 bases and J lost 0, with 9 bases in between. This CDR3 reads CASSPEENSYNEQFF. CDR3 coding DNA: TGTGCCAGCTCACCGGAAGAGAACTCCTACAATGAGCAGTTCTTC. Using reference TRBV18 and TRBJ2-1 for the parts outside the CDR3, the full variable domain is NAGVMQNPRHLVRRRGQEARLRCSPMKGHSHVYWYRQLPEEGLKFMVYLQKENIIDESGMPKERFSAEFPKEGPSILRIQQVVRGDSAAYFCASSPEENSYNEQFFGPGTRLTVL.

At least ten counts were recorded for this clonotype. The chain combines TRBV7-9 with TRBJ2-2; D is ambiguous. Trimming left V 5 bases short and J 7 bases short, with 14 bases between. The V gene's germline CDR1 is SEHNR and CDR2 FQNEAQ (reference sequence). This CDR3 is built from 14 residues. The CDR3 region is CASSTPAGVGELFF. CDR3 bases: TGTGCCAGCAGCACGCCCGCCGGTGTCGGGGAGCTGTTTTTT.

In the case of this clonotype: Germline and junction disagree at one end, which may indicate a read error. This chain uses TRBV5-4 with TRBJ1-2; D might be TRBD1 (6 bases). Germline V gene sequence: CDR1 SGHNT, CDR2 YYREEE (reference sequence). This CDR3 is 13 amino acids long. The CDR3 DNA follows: TGTGCCAGCGGCTTCCGGGACAAGGAAGGCTACACCTTC. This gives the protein CASGFRDKEGYTF.

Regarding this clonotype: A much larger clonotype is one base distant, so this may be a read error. The DNA for the CDR3 is TGTGCCAGCAGCTTACCAACGCGGGTAACTGGCGGGTACAATGGGCAGTTCTTC. Its translation is CASSLPTRVTGGYNGQFF. The rearrangement uses TRBV7-2 and TRBJ2-1; possible D gene TRBD2, 5 bases. Germline V gene lookup returns CDR1 SGHTA and CDR2 FQGNSA. This CDR3 is built from 18 residues.

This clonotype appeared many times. This chain's CDR3 is CASSWLAHSYEQYF. DNA for the CDR3: TGCGCCAGCAGTTGGCTAGCGCACTCCTACGAGCAGTACTTC. The chain uses TRBV5-1 and TRBJ2-7, with D tentatively TRBD2 (6 bases). The germline gives CDR1 SGHRS, CDR2 YFSETQ. The CDR3 loop spans 14 amino acids. Trimming removed 5 bases at V and 0 bases at J, with 12 bases between.

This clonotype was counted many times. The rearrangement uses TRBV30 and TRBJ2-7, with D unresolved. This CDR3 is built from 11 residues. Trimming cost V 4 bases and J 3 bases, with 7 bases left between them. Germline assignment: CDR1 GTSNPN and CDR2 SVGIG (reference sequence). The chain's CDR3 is CAWNLGYEQYF. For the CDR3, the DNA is TGTGCCTGGAATCTTGGCTACGAGCAGTACTTC.

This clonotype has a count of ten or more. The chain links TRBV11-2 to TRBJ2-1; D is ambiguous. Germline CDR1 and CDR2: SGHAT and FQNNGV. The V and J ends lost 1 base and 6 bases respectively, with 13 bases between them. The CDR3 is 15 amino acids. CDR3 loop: CASSLGSLGRNEQFF. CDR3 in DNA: TGTGCCAGCAGCTTAGGCTCCCTAGGCCGCAATGAGCAGTTCTTC.

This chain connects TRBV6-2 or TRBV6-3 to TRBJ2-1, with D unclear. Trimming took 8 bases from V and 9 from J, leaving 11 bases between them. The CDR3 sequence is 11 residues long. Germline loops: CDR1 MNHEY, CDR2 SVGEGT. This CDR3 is CASSRPPEQFF. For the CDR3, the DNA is TGTGCCAGCTCGCGTCCCCCTGAGCAGTTCTTC.

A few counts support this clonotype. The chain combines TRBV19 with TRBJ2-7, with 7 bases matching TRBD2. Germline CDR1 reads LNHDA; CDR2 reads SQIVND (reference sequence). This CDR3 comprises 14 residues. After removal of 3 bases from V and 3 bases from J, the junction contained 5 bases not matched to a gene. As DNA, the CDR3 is TGTGCCAGTAGTATGATCGGGGGGTACTACGAGCAGTACTTC. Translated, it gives CASSMIGGYYEQYF.

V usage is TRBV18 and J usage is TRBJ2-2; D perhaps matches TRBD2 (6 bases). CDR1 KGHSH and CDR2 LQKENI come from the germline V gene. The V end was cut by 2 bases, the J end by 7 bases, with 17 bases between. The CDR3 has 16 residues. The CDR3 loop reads CASSPAGGTYVGELFF. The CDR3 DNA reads TGTGCCAGCTCACCAGCGGGCGGGACTTATGTCGGGGAGCTGTTTTTT.

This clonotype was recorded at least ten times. This CDR3 reads CASSQEDRTGDEQFF. In DNA form, the CDR3 reads TGCGCCAGCAGCCAAGAGGACCGCACAGGCGATGAGCAGTTCTTC. V gene TRBV4-3 combines with J gene TRBJ2-1; D may be TRBD1 (5 bases). The V and J ends lost 0 bases and 8 bases respectively, with 14 bases between them. CDR3 size: 15 residues. Germline loops: CDR1 LGHNA, CDR2 YSLEER.

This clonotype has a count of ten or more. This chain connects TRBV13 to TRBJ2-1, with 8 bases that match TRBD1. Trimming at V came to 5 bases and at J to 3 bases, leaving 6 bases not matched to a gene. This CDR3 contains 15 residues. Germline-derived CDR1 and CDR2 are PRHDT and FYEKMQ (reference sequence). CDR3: CASSDRDRFYNEQFF. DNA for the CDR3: TGTGCCAGCAGCGACCGGGACAGGTTCTACAATGAGCAGTTCTTC. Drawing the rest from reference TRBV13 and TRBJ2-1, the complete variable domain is AAGVIQSPRHLIKEKRETATLKCYPIPRHDTVYWYQQGPGQDPQFLISFYEKMQSDKGSIPDRFSAQQFSDYHSELNMSSLELGDSALYFCASSDRDRFYNEQFFGPGTRLTVL.

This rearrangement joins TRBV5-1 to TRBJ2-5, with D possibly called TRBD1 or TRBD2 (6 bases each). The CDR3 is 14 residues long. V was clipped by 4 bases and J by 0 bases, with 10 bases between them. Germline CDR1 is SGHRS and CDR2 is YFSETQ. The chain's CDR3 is CASSGGGNQETQYF. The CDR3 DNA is TGCGCCAGCAGCGGAGGGGGAAACCAAGAGACCCAGTACTTC.

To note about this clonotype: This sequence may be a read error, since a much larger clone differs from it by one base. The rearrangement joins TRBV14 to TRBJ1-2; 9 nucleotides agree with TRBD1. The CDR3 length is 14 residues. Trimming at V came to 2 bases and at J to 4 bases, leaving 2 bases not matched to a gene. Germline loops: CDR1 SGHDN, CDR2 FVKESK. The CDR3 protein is CASSQLGQGYGYTF. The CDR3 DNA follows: TGTGCCAGCAGCCAACTGGGACAGGGCTATGGCTACACCTTC.

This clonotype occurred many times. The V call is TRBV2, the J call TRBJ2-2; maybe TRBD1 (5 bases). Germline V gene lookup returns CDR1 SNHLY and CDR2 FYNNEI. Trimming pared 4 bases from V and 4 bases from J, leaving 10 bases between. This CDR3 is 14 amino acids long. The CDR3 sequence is CASSVDRATGELFF. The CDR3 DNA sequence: TGTGCCAGCAGTGTCGACAGAGCCACCGGGGAGCTGTTTTTT.